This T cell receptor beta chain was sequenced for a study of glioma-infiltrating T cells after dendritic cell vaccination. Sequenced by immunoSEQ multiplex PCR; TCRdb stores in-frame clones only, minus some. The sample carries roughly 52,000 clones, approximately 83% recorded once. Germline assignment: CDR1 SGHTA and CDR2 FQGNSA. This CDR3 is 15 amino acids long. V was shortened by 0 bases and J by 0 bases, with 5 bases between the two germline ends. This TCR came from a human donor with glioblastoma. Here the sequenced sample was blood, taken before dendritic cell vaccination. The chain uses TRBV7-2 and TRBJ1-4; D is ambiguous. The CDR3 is CASSLAPATNEKLFF. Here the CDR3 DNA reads TGTGCCAGCAGCTTAGCCCCCGCAACTAATGAAAAACTGTTTTTT.